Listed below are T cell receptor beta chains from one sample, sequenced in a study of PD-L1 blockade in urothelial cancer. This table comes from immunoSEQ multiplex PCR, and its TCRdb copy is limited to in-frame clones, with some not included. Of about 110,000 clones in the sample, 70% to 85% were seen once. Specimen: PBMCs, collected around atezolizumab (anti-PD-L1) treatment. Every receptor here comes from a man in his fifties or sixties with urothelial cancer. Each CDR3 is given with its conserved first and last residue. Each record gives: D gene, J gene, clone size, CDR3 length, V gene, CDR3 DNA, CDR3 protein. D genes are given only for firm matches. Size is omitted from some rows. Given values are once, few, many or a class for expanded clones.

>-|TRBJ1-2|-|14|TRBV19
TGTGCCAGTAGTATGTCCAGGGGCCAACGAGGCTACACCTTC
CASSMSRGQRGYTF
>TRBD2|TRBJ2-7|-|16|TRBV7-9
TGTGCCAGCAGCTCGGGGGGACTAGCGGGCACCTACGAGCAGTACTTC
CASSSGGLAGTYEQYF
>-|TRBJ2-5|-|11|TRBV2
TGTGCCAGCAGCACACAGGAGACCCAGTACTTC
CASSTQETQYF
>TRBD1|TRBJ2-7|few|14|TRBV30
TGTGCCTGGGGACCTCCTTACAGGGGGTACGAGCAGTACTTC
CAWGPPYRGYEQYF
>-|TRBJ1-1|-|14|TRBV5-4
TGTGCCAGCAGCTTGGACAGGACCGTTTTTGAAGCTTTCTTT
CASSLDRTVFEAFF
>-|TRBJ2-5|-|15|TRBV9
TGTGCCAGCACAAAAAAAGGGGACACCCAAGAGACCCAGTACTTC
CASTKKGDTQETQYF
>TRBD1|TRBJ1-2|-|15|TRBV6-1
TGTGCCAGCGTAAAAGGACAGGGGTCTAACTATGGCTACACCTTC
CASVKGQGSNYGYTF
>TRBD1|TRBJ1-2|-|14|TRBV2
TGTGCCAGCAGCGCGACAGGGGGTCACTATGGCTACACCTTC
CASSATGGHYGYTF
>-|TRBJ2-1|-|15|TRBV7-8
TGTGCCAGCAGCCGAGACGGGACTTCTAACAATGAGCAGTTCTTC
CASSRDGTSNNEQFF
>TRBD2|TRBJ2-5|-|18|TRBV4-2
TGTGCCAGCAGCCAAGATCGACTAGCGGGAGTGCATCAAGAGACCCAGTACTTC
CASSQDRLAGVHQETQYF
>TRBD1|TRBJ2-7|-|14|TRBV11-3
TGTGCCAGCAGCTTAACCCCTACAGGGGCCGAGCAGTACTTC
CASSLTPTGAEQYF
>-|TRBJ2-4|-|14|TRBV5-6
TGTGCCAGCAGCTTGGCTGGGGCTGGAAACATTCAGTACTTC
CASSLAGAGNIQYF
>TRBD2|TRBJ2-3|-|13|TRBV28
TGTGCCAGCAGCCTAGCGGGAGACGATACGCAGTATTTT
CASSLAGDDTQYF
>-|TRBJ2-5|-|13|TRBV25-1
TGTGCCAGCAGTCCACAGGGTGGCGAGACCCAGTACTTC
CASSPQGGETQYF
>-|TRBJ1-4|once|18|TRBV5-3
TGTGCCAGAAGCGTGACTACGGCTATTGGTCCTCCTAATGAAAAACTGTTTTTT
CARSVTTAIGPPNEKLFF
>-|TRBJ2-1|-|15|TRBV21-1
TGTGCCAGCAGTTCCGAGGGTCCTACCTACAATGAGCAGTTCTTC
CASSSEGPTYNEQFF
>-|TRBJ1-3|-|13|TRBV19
TGTGCCACCTCCGGTTTCGCTGGAAACACCATATATTTT
CATSGFAGNTIYF
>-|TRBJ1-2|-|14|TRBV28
TGTGCCAGCAGTTTCCGGGGAAGTGACTATGGCTACACCTTC
CASSFRGSDYGYTF
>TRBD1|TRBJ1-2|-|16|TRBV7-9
TGTGCCAGCAGCTTAGCGGGACAGCCGGCGAACTATGGCTACACCTTC
CASSLAGQPANYGYTF
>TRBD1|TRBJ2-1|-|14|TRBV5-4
TGTGCCAGCAGCCCCGGGACAGGGGGCAATGAGCAGTTCTTC
CASSPGTGGNEQFF
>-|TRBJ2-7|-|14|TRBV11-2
TGTGCCAGCAGGACGGACACTACCTCCTACGAGCAGTACTTC
CASRTDTTSYEQYF
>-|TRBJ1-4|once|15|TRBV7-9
TGTGCCAGCAGCTTAGGCGGGGCTCCTAATGAAAAACTGTTTTTT
CASSLGGAPNEKLFF
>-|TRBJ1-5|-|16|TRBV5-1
TGCGCCAGCAGCCCGGGGGGGCTGAACGCCCGGGGGACCCAGCATTTT
CASSPGGLNARGTQHF
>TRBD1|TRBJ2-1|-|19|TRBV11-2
TGTGCCAGCAGCTTCACCCCCGGGGACAGCCAACGGGCCTACAATGAGCAGTTCTTC
CASSFTPGDSQRAYNEQFF
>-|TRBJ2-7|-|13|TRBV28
TGTGCCAGCAGTTTACCACCGGTGCTCGAGCAGTACTTC
CASSLPPVLEQYF
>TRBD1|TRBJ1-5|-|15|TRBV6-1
TGTGCCAGCACTGGATTCGGACAGGGCAATCAGCCCCAGCATTTT
CASTGFGQGNQPQHF
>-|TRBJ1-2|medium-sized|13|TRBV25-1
TGTGCCAGCTCCGTCGGGGGGGGCTATGGCTACACCTTC
CASSVGGGYGYTF
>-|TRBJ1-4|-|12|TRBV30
TGTGCCTGGAGCAGGGTTGAAGAAAAACTGTTTTTT
CAWSRVEEKLFF
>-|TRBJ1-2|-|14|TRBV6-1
TGTGCCAGCAGTGAAGCGCTGGGCGCCTATGGCTACACCTTC
CASSEALGAYGYTF
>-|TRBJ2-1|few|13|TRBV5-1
TGCGCCAGCAGGCTGGACACACACAATGAGCAGTTCTTC
CASRLDTHNEQFF
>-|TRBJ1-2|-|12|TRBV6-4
TGTGCCAGCAGTGCGACAGGCGTCGGCTACACCTTC
CASSATGVGYTF
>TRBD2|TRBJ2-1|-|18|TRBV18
TGTGCCAGCTCACCACCGTCTCTAGCGGGAGGATCCTACAATGAGCAGTTCTTC
CASSPPSLAGGSYNEQFF
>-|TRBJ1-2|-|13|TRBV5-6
TGTGCCAGCAGCTTGCAACGACAATATGGCTACACCTTC
CASSLQRQYGYTF
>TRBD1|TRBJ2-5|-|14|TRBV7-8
TGTGCCAGCAGCTTAGACAGGGGGCAAGAGACCCAGTACTTC
CASSLDRGQETQYF
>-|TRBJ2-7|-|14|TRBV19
TGTGCCAGTAGTATGCTGTCCAGAAATTACGAGCAGTACTTC
CASSMLSRNYEQYF
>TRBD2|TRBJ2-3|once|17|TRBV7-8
TGTGCCAGCAGCTTACAGGTCCGCGGGAGGGCCGTAGATACGCAGTATTTT
CASSLQVRGRAVDTQYF
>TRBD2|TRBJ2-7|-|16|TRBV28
TGTGCCAGCAGTTCCCATGTAGGGCGGGAGGGATACGAGCAGTACTTC
CASSSHVGREGYEQYF
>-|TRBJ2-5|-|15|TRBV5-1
TGCGCCAGCAGCTCCGGGACAAGCAACCAAGAGACCCAGTACTTC
CASSSGTSNQETQYF
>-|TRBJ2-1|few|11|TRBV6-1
TGTGCCAGCAGTGGACTCGGGGAGCAGTTCTTC
CASSGLGEQFF
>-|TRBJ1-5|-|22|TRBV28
TGTGCCAGCAGTTTAGGGCCCCCCAATACAGGGTTGGTCAATGATGGCAATCAGCCCCAGCATTTT
CASSLGPPNTGLVNDGNQPQHF
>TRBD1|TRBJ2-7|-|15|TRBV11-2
TGTGCCAGCAGCCGGAAACAGGGGGAAGGATACGAGCAGTACTTC
CASSRKQGEGYEQYF
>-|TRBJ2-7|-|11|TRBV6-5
TGTGCCAGCAGTGTCAATTTCGAGCAGTACTTC
CASSVNFEQYF
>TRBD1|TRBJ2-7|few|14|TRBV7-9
TGTGCCAGCAGCCCGACAGGGAAGACCTACGAGCAGTACTTC
CASSPTGKTYEQYF